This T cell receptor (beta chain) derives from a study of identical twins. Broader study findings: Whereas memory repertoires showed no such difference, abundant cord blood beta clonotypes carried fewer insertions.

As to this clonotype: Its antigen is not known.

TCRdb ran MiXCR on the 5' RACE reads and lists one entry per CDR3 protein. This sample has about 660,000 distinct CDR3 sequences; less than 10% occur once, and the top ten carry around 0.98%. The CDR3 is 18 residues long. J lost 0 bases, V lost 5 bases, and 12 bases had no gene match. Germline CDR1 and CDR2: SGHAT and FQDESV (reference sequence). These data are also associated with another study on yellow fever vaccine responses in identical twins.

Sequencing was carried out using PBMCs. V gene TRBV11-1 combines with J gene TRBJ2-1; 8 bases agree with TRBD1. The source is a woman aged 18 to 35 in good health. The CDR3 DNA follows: TGTGCCAGCAGCCCCACGCTCGGACAGGGTGGCTCCTACAATGAGCAGTTCTTC. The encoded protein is CASSPTLGQGGSYNEQFF.